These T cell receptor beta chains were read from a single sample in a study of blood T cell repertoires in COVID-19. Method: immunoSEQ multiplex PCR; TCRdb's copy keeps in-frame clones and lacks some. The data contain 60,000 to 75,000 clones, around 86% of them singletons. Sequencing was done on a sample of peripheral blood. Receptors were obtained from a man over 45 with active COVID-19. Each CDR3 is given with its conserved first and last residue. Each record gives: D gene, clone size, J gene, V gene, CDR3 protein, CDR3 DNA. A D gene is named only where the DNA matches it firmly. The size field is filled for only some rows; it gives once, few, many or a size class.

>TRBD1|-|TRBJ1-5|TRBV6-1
CASSEGTGGRNQPQHF
TGTGCCAGCAGTGAAGGGACAGGGGGTCGGAATCAGCCCCAGCATTTT
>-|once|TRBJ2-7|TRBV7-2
CASSQTSTYEQYF
TGTGCCAGCAGCCAGACTAGTACCTACGAGCAGTACTTC
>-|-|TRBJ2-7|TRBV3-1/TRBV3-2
CASSQDLTRTGYEQYF
TGTGCCAGCAGCCAAGATCTGACCCGAACCGGGTACGAGCAGTACTTC
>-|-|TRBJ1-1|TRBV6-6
CASSYSRGTEAFF
TGTGCCAGCAGTTACTCGAGAGGGACTGAAGCTTTCTTT
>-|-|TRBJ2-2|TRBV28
CASSLAGQPNTGELFF
TGTGCCAGCAGTTTGGCAGGACAGCCGAACACCGGGGAGCTGTTTTTT
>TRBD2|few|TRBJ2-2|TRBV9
CASSVGTSDTGELFF
TGTGCCAGCAGCGTAGGGACTAGTGACACCGGGGAGCTGTTTTTT
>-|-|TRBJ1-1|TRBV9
CASSVRSSESQAFF
TGTGCCAGCAGCGTTAGGAGTTCGGAGAGTCAAGCTTTCTTT
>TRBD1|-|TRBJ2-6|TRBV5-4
CATARDRSSSGANVLTF
TGTGCCACCGCCCGGGACAGGTCCTCTTCTGGGGCCAACGTCCTGACTTTC
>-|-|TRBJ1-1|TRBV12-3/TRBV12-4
CASSLLNTEAFF
TGTGCCAGCTCACTGTTGAACACTGAAGCTTTCTTT
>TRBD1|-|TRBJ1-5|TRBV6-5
CASSRQGGGQPQHF
TGTGCCAGCAGCCGACAGGGCGGGGGGCAGCCCCAGCATTTT
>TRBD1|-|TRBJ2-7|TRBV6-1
CASSEGTGGSYEQYF
TGTGCCAGCAGTGAAGGGACAGGGGGCTCCTACGAGCAGTACTTC
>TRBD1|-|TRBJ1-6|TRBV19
CASSNTGGLSPLHF
TGTGCCAGTAGTAATACAGGGGGACTATCACCCCTCCACTTT
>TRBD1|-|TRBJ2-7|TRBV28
CASSFRGRVEQYF
TGTGCCAGCAGTTTTAGGGGGCGCGTCGAGCAGTACTTC
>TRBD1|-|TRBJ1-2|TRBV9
CASSVGPAPAPEGLRDRGGYGYTF
TGTGCCAGCAGCGTAGGTCCCGCACCCGCCCCCGAAGGACTCCGGGACAGGGGGGGCTATGGCTACACCTTC
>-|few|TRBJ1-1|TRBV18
CASSRGGSEAFF
TGTGCCAGCTCACGAGGTGGGAGTGAAGCTTTCTTT
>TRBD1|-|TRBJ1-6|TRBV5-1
CASSPNPGTQGIGSPLHF
TGCGCCAGCAGCCCGAACCCCGGGACACAGGGGATCGGTTCACCCCTCCACTTT
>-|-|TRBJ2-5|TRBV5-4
CASSYTGTEETQYF
TGTGCCAGCAGCTACACCGGGACTGAAGAGACCCAGTACTTC
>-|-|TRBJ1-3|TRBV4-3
CASSRELRGGGNTIYF
TGCGCCAGCAGCCGTGAACTCCGGGGTGGTGGAAACACCATATATTTT
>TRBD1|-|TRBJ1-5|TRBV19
CASKRSGGSQPQHF
TGTGCCAGTAAAAGATCAGGGGGGAGTCAGCCCCAGCATTTT
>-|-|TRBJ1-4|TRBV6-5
CASRLDNRAGEKLFF
TGTGCCAGCAGACTCGATAACAGGGCCGGTGAAAAACTGTTTTTT
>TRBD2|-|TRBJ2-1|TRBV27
CASSSRLAGGNNEQFF
TGTGCCAGCAGTTCGAGACTAGCGGGCGGTAACAATGAGCAGTTCTTC
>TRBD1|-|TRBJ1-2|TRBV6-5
CASRQTGEGYGYTF
TGTGCCAGCAGGCAGACAGGGGAGGGCTATGGCTACACCTTC
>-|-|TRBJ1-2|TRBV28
CASSLQANYGYTF
TGTGCCAGCAGTTTACAGGCTAACTATGGCTACACCTTC
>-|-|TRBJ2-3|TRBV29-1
CSVRTHLSTDTQYF
TGCAGCGTGAGGACACATCTGAGCACAGATACGCAGTATTTT
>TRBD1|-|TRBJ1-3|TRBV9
CASSVISGGLAGNTIYF
TGTGCCAGCAGCGTTATATCAGGGGGACTAGCTGGAAACACCATATATTTT
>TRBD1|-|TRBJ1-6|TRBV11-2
CASSLPVYRGSYNSPLHF
TGTGCCAGCAGCTTACCGGTTTACAGGGGCTCCTATAATTCACCCCTCCACTTT